This TCR beta chain was sequenced for a study of early T cells in non-severe SARS-CoV-2 infection. In its sample, this clonotype was seen a few times. MiXCR was run by TCRdb on the 5' RACE reads, yielding one entry per CDR3 protein. The repertoire holds some 81,000 distinct CDR3 sequences, with around 16% as singletons. Germline V gives CDR1 SNHLY, CDR2 FYNNEI. V lost 8 bases to trimming and J lost 1 base, with 14 bases between them. The CDR3 has 14 amino acids. Material: whole blood. The receptor comes from an adult who was a healthcare worker with PCR-confirmed SARS-CoV-2 infection or an uninfected control (not recorded which). The chain combines TRBV2 with TRBJ2-5; D remains unclear. CDR3 in amino acids: CASQRTEVQETQYF. CDR3 DNA sequence: TGTGCCAGCCAGAGGACGGAAGTCCAAGAGACCCAGTACTTC.